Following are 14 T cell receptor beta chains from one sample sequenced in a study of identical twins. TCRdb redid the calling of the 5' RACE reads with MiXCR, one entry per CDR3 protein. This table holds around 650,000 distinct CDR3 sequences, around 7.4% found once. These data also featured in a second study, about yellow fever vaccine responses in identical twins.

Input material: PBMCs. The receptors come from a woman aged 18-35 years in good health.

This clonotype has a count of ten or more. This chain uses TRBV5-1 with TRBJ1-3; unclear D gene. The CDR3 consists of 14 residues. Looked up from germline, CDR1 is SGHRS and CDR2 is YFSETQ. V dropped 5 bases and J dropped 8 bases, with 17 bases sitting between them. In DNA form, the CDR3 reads TGCGCCAGCAGTTTCGACCCAAGTCGGGACACCATATATTTT. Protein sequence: CASSFDPSRDTIYF.

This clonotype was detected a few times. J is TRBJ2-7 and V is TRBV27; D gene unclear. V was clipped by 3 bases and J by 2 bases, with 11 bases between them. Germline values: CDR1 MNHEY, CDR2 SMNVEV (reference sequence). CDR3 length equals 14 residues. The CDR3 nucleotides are TGTGCCAGCAGTTTTCTACACCCAACCTACGAGCAGTACTTC. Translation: CASSFLHPTYEQYF.

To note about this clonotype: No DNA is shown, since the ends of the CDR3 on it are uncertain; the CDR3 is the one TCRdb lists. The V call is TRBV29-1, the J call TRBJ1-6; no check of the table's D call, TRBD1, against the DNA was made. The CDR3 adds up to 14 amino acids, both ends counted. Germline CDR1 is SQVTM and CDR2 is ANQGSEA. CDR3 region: CSVATGTANSPLLF.

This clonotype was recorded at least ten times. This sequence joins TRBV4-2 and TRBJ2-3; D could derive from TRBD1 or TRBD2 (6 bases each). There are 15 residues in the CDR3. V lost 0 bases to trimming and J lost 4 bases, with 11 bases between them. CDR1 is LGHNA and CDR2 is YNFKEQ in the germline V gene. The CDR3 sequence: CASSQEEGVADTQYF. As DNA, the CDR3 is TGTGCCAGCAGCCAAGAGGAGGGGGTAGCAGATACGCAGTATTTT.

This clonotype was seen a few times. In DNA form, the CDR3 reads TGTGCCAGCAGTTTTACTGGGACGTCGCTCAATGAGCAGTTCTTC. Its protein is CASSFTGTSLNEQFF. The chain uses TRBV5-6 and TRBJ2-1, with D perhaps assigned TRBD1 or TRBD2 (5 bases each). The V and J ends lost 5 bases and 6 bases respectively, with 18 bases between them. The CDR3 has 15 residues. Germline V CDR1 and CDR2: SGHDT, YYEEEE.

This chain's CDR3 is CASRRPGTSSYEQYF. For the CDR3, the DNA is TGTGCCAGCAGACGTCCCGGGACTAGTTCCTACGAGCAGTACTTC. This chain links TRBV27 with TRBJ2-7; TRBD2 matches at 8 bases. The CDR3 covers 15 residues. Germline CDR1 MNHEY, CDR2 SMNVEV (reference sequence). Germline trimming cut 6 bases from V and 1 base from J; bases unmatched to any gene: 8.

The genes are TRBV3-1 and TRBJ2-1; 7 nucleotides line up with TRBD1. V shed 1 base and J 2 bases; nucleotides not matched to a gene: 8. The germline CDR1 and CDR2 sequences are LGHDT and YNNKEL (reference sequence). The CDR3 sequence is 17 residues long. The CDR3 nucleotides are TGTGCCAGCAGCCAAGTCCGGGACAGCCCTACCTACAATGAGCAGTTCTTC. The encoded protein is CASSQVRDSPTYNEQFF.

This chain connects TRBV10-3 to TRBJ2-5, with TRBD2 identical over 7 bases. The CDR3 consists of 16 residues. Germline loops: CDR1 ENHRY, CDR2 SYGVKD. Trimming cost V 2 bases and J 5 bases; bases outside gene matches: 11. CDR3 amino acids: CAISEPTITSDETQYF. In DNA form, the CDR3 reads TGTGCCATCAGTGAGCCAACCATTACTAGCGACGAGACCCAGTACTTC.

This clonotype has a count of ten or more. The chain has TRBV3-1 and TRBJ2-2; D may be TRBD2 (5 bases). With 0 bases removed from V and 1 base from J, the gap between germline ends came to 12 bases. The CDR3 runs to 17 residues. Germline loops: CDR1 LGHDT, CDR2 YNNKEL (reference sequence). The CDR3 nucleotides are TGTGCCAGCAGCCAAGATTCAAAAAGCGGGAACACCGGGGAGCTGTTTTTT. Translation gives CASSQDSKSGNTGELFF. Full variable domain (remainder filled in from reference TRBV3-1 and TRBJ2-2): DTAVSQTPKYLVTQMGNDKSIKCEQNLGHDTMYWYKQDSKKFLKIMFSYNNKELIINETVPNRFSPKSPDKAHLNLHINSLELGDSAVYFCASSQDSKSGNTGELFFGEGSRLTVL.

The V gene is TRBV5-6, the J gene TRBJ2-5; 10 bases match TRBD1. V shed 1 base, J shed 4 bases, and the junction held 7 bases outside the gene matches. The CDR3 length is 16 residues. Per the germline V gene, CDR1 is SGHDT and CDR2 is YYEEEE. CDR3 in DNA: TGTGCCAGCAGCTTGCCCGGGACAGGGGTTCCAGAGACCCAGTACTTC. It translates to CASSLPGTGVPETQYF.

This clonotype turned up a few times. Here the CDR3 DNA reads TGCAGCGTTGAAGATCGAGGGTGGTATGGCTACACCTTC. The encoded protein is CSVEDRGWYGYTF. The rearrangement joins TRBV29-1 to TRBJ1-2; D gene uncertain. CDR1 and CDR2 from the germline V gene are SQVTM and ANQGSEA. With 0 bases removed from V and 5 bases from J, the gap between germline ends came to 10 bases. The length of the CDR3 is 13 residues.

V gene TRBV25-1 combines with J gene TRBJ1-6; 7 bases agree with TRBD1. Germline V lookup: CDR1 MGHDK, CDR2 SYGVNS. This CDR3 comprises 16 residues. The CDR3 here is CAMVVGAQGNNSPLHF. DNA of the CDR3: TGTGCGATGGTAGTCGGAGCACAGGGGAACAATTCACCCCTCCACTTT.

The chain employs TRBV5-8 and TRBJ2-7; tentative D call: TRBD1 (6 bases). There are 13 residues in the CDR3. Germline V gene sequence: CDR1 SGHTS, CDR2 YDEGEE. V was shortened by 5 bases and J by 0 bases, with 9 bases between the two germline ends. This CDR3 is CASREQGSYEQYF. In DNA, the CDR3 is TGTGCCAGCAGGGAACAGGGCTCCTACGAGCAGTACTTC. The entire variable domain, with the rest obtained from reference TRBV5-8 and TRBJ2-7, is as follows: EAGVTQSPTHLIKTRGQQATLRCSPISGHTSVYWYQQALGLGLQFLLWYDEGEERNRGNFPPRFSGRQFPNYSSELNVNALELEDSALYLCASREQGSYEQYFGPGTRLTVT.

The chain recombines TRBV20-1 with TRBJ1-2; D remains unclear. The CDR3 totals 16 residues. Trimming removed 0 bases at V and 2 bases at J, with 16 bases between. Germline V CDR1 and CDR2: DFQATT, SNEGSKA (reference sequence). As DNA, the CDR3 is TGCAGTGCTAGAGATCTGGTGGTCACTGGGAACTATGGCTACACCTTC. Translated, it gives CSARDLVVTGNYGYTF.